One sample yielded the 20 T cell receptor beta chains listed below, sequenced in a study of T cell responses to AZD1222 COVID-19 vaccine (dated by TCRdb to the early 2020s). The method behind the library was the immunoSEQ multiplex PCR assay. As stored in TCRdb, this immuneACCESS dataset retains in-frame rearrangements with V and J assigned. A fraction of the clones does not appear; measured against another copy, unresolved V genes explain less than half of the discrepancy, and the remainder lacks a known reason. The table for this sample lists some 120,000 clones; around nine tenths of them were counted only once. The top ten hold around 8.7% of the sample. This specimen's time point label, per the study, means: baseline before first vaccination. The sample in question was peripheral blood, obtained on day 0 of AZD1222 vaccination. The receptors come from an adult in good health.

J is TRBJ2-2 and V is TRBV19, with D perhaps matching TRBD1 (7 bases). V lost 7 bases and J 4 bases, leaving 13 bases between the germline ends. The CDR3 consists of 14 residues. Germline-derived CDR1 and CDR2 are LNHDA and SQIVND (reference sequence). The CDR3 protein is CASKGGQITGELFF. CDR3 bases: TGTGCCAGTAAGGGGGGACAGATCACCGGGGAGCTGTTTTTT.

In its sample, this clone was seen many times. The chain is built from TRBV7-9 and TRBJ2-6; D remains unclear. CDR3 size: 15 residues. Between the trimmed V and J ends, which lost 3 bases and 0 bases, there was a span of 6 bases. Germline V gives CDR1 SEHNR, CDR2 FQNEAQ (reference sequence). CDR3 protein: CASSFTVSGANVLTF. The CDR3 DNA reads as TGTGCCAGCAGCTTCACCGTCTCTGGGGCCAACGTCCTGACTTTC.

V usage is TRBV2 and J usage is TRBJ2-7, with TRBD2 matching over 10 bases. CDR1 is SNHLY and CDR2 is FYNNEI in the germline V gene. The CDR3 runs 13 residues. V gave up 8 bases and J gave up 3 bases; unmatched junction bases: 4. CDR3 in amino acids: CASLAGGNYEQYF. DNA for the CDR3: TGTGCCAGCTTAGCGGGAGGTAACTACGAGCAGTACTTC.

The V and J genes are TRBV7-9 and TRBJ2-7; maybe TRBD2 (6 bases). Germline V gene data show CDR1 as SEHNR and CDR2 as FQNEAQ (reference sequence). The CDR3 is made up of 15 amino acids. V lost 0 bases and J 0 bases, leaving 9 bases between the germline ends. The CDR3: CASSLASGLSYEQYF. CDR3 coding DNA: TGTGCCAGCAGCTTAGCAAGCGGGCTCTCCTACGAGCAGTACTTC.

In this sample, this clone turned up a few times. The J gene is TRBJ1-2, the V gene TRBV28, with D unresolved. The germline V gene encodes CDR1 MDHEN and CDR2 SYDVKM. Deletions cut 3 bases from V and 1 base from J, with 9 bases between. The CDR3 is 14 amino acids. In DNA form, the CDR3 reads TGTGCCAGCAGTTTCCAGGCCCTTAACTATGGCTACACCTTC. Translation gives CASSFQALNYGYTF.

The J gene is TRBJ2-1, the V gene TRBV6-2 or TRBV6-3; D is possibly TRBD1 (5 bases). Germline V gene data show CDR1 as MNHEY and CDR2 as SVGEGT. V lost 2 bases, J lost 0 bases, and 5 bases lay in between. This CDR3 has 14 residues. The CDR3 coding sequence is TGTGCCAGCAGTTACAGGGGCTCCTACAATGAGCAGTTCTTC. It yields the protein CASSYRGSYNEQFF.

This chain's CDR3 is CASKAPFSRDRALYGYTF. The DNA of the CDR3 is TGTGCCAGCAAGGCCCCTTTTTCCCGGGACAGAGCCCTCTATGGCTACACCTTC. The gene calls are TRBV2 and TRBJ1-2; 7 bases match TRBD1. Trimming at V came to 7 bases and at J to 4 bases, leaving 21 bases not matched to a gene. From germline, CDR1 is SNHLY and CDR2 FYNNEI. The CDR3 loop spans 18 amino acids.

The V and J genes are TRBV4-3 and TRBJ1-4; D not resolved. Germline lookup yields CDR1 LGHNA and CDR2 YSLEER. Trimming pared 5 bases from V and 6 bases from J, leaving 19 bases between. CDR3 length equals 16 residues. DNA for the CDR3: TGCGCCAGCAGCTCATCCCCCCCGACCATTTATGAAAAACTGTTTTTT. Translating it yields CASSSSPPTIYEKLFF.

The gene calls are TRBV7-3 and TRBJ2-1; D is perhaps TRBD2 (6 bases). The CDR3 has 15 residues. Trimming shortened V by 2 bases and J by 2 bases, and 10 bases separated the two germline ends. In germline, CDR1 is SGHTA, CDR2 FQGTGA. The CDR3, as DNA: TGTGCCAGCAGCTTATGGGACTCGACCTACAATGAGCAGTTCTTC. It is translated as CASSLWDSTYNEQFF.

The V gene is TRBV9, the J gene TRBJ1-3; TRBD1 agrees at 8 bases. The CDR3 loop spans 16 amino acids. The germline V gene has CDR1 SGDLS and CDR2 YYNGEE. V gave up 0 bases and J gave up 4 bases; unmatched junction bases: 6. The CDR3 nucleotides are TGTGCCAGCAGCGTAGGGACAGGGACGGTCGGAAACACCATATATTTT. It translates to CASSVGTGTVGNTIYF.

This clone was detected once. The chain carries TRBV6-2 or TRBV6-3 and TRBJ1-4, with D possibly TRBD1 on 5 matching bases. The CDR3 is made up of 12 amino acids. V lost 5 bases and J 11 bases, leaving 12 bases between the germline ends. Germline values: CDR1 MNHEY, CDR2 SVGEGT. CDR3 nucleotide sequence: TGTGCCAGCAGTGGTGAAGGGGTGAAACTGTTTTTT. Its protein is CASSGEGVKLFF.

The chain is built from TRBV19 and TRBJ1-6, with 8 bases lining up with TRBD1. The CDR3 loop spans 14 amino acids. V trimming: 7 bases; J trimming: 8 bases; junction bases outside the gene matches: 7. Germline-derived CDR1 and CDR2 are LNHDA and SQIVND (reference sequence). CDR3 sequence (DNA): TGTGCCAGTACCCTTGGACAGGGTTATTCACCCCTCCACTTT. Protein sequence: CASTLGQGYSPLHF.

The chain employs TRBV18 and TRBJ2-7; TRBD1 matches at 10 bases. CDR1 and CDR2 (germline): KGHSH, LQKENI. The CDR3 totals 14 residues. V shed 3 bases, J shed 7 bases, and the junction held 6 bases outside the gene matches. Here the CDR3 reads CASSPGTGAREQYF. DNA for the CDR3: TGTGCCAGCTCACCCGGGACAGGGGCTAGGGAGCAGTACTTC.

This clone has only one observation. The genes are TRBV19 and TRBJ1-2, with 7 bases identical to TRBD1. Unmatched junction bases numbered 7, after V lost 6 bases and J lost 0 bases. The CDR3 covers 15 residues. From germline, CDR1 is LNHDA and CDR2 SQIVND (reference sequence). Written as DNA, the CDR3 is TGTGCCAGTAGAAGCGGACAGGAGACTAACTATGGCTACACCTTC. Amino acid sequence: CASRSGQETNYGYTF.

This chain joins TRBV18 and TRBJ1-2; D might be TRBD1 (6 bases). The V end was cut by 3 bases, the J end by 5 bases, with 13 bases between. CDR3 size: 14 residues. Germline assignment: CDR1 KGHSH and CDR2 LQKENI. CDR3 sequence reads: CASSPNRDYYGYTF. CDR3 DNA: TGTGCCAGCTCACCCAACAGGGACTATTATGGCTACACCTTC. The full variable domain, its missing parts supplied by reference TRBV18 and TRBJ1-2, is NAGVMQNPRHLVRRRGQEARLRCSPMKGHSHVYWYRQLPEEGLKFMVYLQKENIIDESGMPKERFSAEFPKEGPSILRIQQVVRGDSAAYFCASSPNRDYYGYTFGSGTRLTVV.

The chain joins TRBV14 to TRBJ2-7; 9 bases line up with TRBD2. The trim removed 6 bases at V and 3 bases at J, leaving 15 bases unmatched. The CDR3 has 17 residues. Germline CDR1 is SGHDN and CDR2 is FVKESK. CDR3 nucleotide sequence: TGTGCCAGCAGTCCCGGGACTAGCCTAATCGGGAGCTACGAGCAGTACTTC. Its translation: CASSPGTSLIGSYEQYF.

The chain is built from TRBV5-6 and TRBJ2-2, with D unclear. V gave up 6 bases and J gave up 4 bases, with 7 bases separating them. This CDR3 has 12 residues. Germline assignment: CDR1 SGHDT and CDR2 YYEEEE. CDR3 protein: CASNVITGELFF. CDR3 DNA sequence: TGTGCCAGCAACGTAATCACCGGGGAGCTGTTTTTT.

This sequence joins TRBV7-3 and TRBJ2-6, with TRBD1 identical over 7 bases. The CDR3 contains 17 residues. Per germline, CDR1 SGHTA and CDR2 FQGTGA. The ends lost 3 bases at V and 0 bases at J; junction bases unmatched: 5. The CDR3 DNA is TGTGCCAGCAGCTTGACAGGGACCGGCTCTGGGGCCAACGTCCTGACTTTC. Amino acids: CASSLTGTGSGANVLTF.

The CDR3 spells CASSSLGAGQETQYF. In DNA form, the CDR3 reads TGTGCCAGCAGCTCACTGGGGGCGGGGCAAGAGACCCAGTACTTC. The V and J genes are TRBV7-6 and TRBJ2-5; D tentatively reads TRBD1 or TRBD2 (6 bases each). V lost 4 bases and J 2 bases, leaving 14 bases between the germline ends. Germline assignment: CDR1 SGHVS and CDR2 FNYEAQ. The CDR3 is 15 amino acids.

The genes are TRBV19 and TRBJ1-2; 7 bases agree with TRBD1. The CDR3 loop spans 15 amino acids. Germline V gene lookup returns CDR1 LNHDA and CDR2 SQIVND (reference sequence). J was trimmed by 0 bases and V by 4 bases; bases with no gene match: 5. The CDR3 DNA follows: TGTGCCAGTAGTAACCCCAGGGGGACTAACTATGGCTACACCTTC. The encoded protein is CASSNPRGTNYGYTF.